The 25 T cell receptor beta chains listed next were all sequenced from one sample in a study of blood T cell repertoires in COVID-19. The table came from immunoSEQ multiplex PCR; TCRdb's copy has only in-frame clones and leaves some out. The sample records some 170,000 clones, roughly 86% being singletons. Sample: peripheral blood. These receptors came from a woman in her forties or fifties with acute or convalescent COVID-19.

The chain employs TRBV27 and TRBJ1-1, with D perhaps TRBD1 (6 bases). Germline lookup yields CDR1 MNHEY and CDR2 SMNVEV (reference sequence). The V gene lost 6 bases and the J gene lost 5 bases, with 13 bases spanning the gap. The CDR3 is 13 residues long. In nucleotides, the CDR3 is TGTGCCAGCAGCTTACAGGGAGGTACTGAAGCTTTCTTT. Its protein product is CASSLQGGTEAFF.

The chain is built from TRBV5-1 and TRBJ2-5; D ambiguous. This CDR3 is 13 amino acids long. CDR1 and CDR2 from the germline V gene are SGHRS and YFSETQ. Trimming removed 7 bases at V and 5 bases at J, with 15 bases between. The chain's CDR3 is CASHPIPSETQYF. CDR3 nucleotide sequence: TGCGCCAGCCATCCTATCCCGAGTGAGACCCAGTACTTC.

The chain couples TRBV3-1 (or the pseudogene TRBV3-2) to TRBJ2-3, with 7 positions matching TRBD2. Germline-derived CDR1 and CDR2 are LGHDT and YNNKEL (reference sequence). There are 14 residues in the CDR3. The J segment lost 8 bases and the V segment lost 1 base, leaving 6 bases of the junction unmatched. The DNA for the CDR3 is TGTGCCAGCAGCCAAGGACTAGCCGGGCGTACGCAGTATTTT. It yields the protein CASSQGLAGRTQYF.

The CDR3 reads CASSLGGDNTEAFF. CDR3 nucleotides: TGTGCCAGCAGCTTAGGAGGTGATAACACTGAAGCTTTCTTT. The V call is TRBV7-8, the J call TRBJ1-1; D remains ambiguous. Germline V gives CDR1 SGHVS, CDR2 FQNEAQ. Deletions cut 1 base from V and 2 bases from J, with 8 bases between. The CDR3 contains 14 residues.

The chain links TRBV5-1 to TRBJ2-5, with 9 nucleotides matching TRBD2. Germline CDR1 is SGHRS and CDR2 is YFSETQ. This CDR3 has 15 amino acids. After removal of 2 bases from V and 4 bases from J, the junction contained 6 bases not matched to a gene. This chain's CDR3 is CASSFGGGEAETQYF. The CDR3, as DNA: TGCGCCAGCAGCTTCGGCGGGGGGGAGGCAGAGACCCAGTACTTC.

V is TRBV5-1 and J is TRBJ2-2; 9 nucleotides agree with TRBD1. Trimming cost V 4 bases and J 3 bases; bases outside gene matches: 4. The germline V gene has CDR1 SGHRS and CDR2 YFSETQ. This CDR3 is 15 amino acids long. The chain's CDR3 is CASSPGQGYTGELFF. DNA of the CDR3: TGCGCCAGCAGCCCGGGACAGGGTTACACCGGGGAGCTGTTTTTT.

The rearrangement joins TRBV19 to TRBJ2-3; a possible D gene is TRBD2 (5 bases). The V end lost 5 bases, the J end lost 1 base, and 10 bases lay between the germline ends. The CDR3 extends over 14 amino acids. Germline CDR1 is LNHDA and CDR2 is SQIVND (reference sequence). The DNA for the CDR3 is TGTGCCAGTAGTCCTTTCGGGGGCACAGATACGCAGTATTTT. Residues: CASSPFGGTDTQYF. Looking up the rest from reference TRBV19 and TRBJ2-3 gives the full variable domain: DGGITQSPKYLFRKEGQNVTLSCEQNLNHDAMYWYRQDPGQGLRLIYYSQIVNDFQKGDIAEGYSVSREKKESFPLTVTSAQKNPTAFYLCASSPFGGTDTQYFGPGTRLTVL.

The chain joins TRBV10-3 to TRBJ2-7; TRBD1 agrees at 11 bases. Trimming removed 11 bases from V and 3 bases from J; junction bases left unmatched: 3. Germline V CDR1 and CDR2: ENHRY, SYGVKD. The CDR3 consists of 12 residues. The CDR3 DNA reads TGTGCCTCTGGGACAGGGGGCTACGAGCAGTACTTC. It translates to CASGTGGYEQYF.

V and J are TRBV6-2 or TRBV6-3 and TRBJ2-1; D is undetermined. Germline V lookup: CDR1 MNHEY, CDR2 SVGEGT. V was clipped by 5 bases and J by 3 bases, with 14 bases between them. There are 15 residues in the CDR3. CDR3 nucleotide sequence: TGTGCCAGCAGTCCCCCGGCAAGAGGCTACAATGAGCAGTTCTTC. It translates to CASSPPARGYNEQFF.

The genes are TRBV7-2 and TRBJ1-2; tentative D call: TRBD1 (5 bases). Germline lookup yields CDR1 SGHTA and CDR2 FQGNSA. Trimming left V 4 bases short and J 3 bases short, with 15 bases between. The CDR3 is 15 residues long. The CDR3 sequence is CASSSDTGVDYGYTF. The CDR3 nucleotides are TGTGCCAGCAGCTCCGATACGGGGGTCGACTATGGCTACACCTTC. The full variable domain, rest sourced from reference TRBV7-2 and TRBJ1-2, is GAGVSQSPSNKVTEKGKDVELRCDPISGHTALYWYRQSLGQGLEFLIYFQGNSAPDKSGLPSDRFSAERTGGSVSTLTIQRTQQEDSAVYLCASSSDTGVDYGYTFGSGTRLTVV.

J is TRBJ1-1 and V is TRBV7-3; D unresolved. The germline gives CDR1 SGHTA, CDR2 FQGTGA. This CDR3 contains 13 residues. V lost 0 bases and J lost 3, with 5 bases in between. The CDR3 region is CASSLTRDTEAFF. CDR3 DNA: TGTGCCAGCAGCTTAACTCGGGACACTGAAGCTTTCTTT.

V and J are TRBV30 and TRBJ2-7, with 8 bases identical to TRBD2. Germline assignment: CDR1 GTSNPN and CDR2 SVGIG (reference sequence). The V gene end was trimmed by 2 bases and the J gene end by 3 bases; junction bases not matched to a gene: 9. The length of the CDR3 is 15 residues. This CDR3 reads CAWSPLAGSHYEQYF. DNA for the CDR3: TGTGCCTGGAGTCCGTTAGCGGGATCTCACTACGAGCAGTACTTC. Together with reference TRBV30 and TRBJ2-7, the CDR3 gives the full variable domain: SQTIHQWPATLVQPVGSPLSLECTVEGTSNPNLYWYRQAAGRGLQLLFYSVGIGQISSEVPQNLSASRPQDRQFILSSKKLLLSDSGFYLCAWSPLAGSHYEQYFGPGTRLTVT.

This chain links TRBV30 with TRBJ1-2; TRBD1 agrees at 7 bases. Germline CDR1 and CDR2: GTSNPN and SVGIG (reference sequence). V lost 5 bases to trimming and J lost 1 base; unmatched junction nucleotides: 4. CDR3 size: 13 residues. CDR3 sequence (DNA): TGTGCCTGGGGGGACAGATATAACTATGGCTACACCTTC. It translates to CAWGDRYNYGYTF.

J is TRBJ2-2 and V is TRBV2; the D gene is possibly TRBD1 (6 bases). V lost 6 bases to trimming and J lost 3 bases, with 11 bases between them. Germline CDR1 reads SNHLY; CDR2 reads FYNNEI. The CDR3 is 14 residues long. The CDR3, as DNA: TGTGCCAGCAGACTACAGGGTCACACCGGGGAGCTGTTTTTT. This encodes CASRLQGHTGELFF. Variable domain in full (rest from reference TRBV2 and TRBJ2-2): EPEVTQTPSHQVTQMGQEVILRCVPISNHLYFYWYRQILGQKVEFLVSFYNNEISEKSEIFDDQFSVERPDGSNFTLKIRSTKLEDSAMYFCASRLQGHTGELFFGEGSRLTVL.

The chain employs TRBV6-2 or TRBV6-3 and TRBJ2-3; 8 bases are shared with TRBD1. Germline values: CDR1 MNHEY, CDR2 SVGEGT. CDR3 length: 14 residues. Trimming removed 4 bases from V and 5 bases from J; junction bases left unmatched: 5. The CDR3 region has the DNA TGTGCCAGCAGTTTCCAGGGGGCAAAAGATACGCAGTATTTT. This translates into CASSFQGAKDTQYF.

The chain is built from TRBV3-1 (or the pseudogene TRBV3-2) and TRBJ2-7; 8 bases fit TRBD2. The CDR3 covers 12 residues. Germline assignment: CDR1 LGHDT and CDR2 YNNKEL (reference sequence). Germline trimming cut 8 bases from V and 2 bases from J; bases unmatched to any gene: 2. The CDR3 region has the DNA TGTGCCAGCGGGACTAGGACCTACGAGCAGTACTTC. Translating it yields CASGTRTYEQYF.

CDR3 loop: CASSDAGEETQYF. The CDR3 coding sequence is TGTGCCAGCAGTGACGCGGGGGAAGAGACCCAGTACTTC. The rearrangement links TRBV6-1 to TRBJ2-5; 7 bases line up with TRBD2. There are 13 residues in the CDR3. The V segment lost 3 bases and the J segment 3 bases; nucleotides outside the gene matches: 1. Germline lookup yields CDR1 MNHNS and CDR2 SASEGT.

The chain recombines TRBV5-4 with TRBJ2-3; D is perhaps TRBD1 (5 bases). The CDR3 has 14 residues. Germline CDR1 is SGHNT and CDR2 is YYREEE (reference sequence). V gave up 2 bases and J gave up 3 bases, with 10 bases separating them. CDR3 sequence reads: CASSFQGRTDTQYF. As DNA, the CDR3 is TGTGCCAGCAGCTTTCAGGGAAGAACAGATACGCAGTATTTT.

The CDR3 here is CASSITGTGDYGYTF. In DNA, the CDR3 is TGTGCCAGCAGTATAACCGGGACAGGCGACTATGGCTACACCTTC. This chain connects TRBV4-2 to TRBJ1-2; 8 nucleotides line up with TRBD1. The CDR3 loop spans 15 amino acids. Germline CDR1 reads LGHNA; CDR2 reads YNFKEQ. The V gene end was trimmed by 6 bases and the J gene end by 3 bases; junction bases not matched to a gene: 9.

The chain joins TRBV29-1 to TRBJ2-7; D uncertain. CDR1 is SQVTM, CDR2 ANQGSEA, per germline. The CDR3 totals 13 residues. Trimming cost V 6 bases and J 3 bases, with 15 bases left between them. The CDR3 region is CSVRLPNYYEQYF. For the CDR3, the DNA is TGCAGCGTACGACTCCCTAATTACTACGAGCAGTACTTC.

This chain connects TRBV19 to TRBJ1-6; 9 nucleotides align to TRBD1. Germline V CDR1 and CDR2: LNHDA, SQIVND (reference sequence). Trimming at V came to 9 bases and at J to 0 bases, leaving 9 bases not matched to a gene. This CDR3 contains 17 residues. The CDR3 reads CASRDRDRSSYNSPLHF. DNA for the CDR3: TGTGCCAGCCGGGACAGGGATAGGAGCTCCTATAATTCACCCCTCCACTTT.

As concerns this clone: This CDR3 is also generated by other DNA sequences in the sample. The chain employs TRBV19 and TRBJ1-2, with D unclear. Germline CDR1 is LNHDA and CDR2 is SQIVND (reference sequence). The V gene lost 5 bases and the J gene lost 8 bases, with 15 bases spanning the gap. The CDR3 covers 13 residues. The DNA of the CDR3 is TGTGCCAGTAGTTACCGGGATTTCGGAGGCTACACCTTC. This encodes CASSYRDFGGYTF.

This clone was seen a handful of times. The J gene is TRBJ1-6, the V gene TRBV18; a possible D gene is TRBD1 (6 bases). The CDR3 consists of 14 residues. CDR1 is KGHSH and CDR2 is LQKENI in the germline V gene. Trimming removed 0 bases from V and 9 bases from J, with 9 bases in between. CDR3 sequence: CASSPPSGVSPLHF. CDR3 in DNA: TGTGCCAGCTCACCACCGTCAGGGGTTTCACCCCTCCACTTT.

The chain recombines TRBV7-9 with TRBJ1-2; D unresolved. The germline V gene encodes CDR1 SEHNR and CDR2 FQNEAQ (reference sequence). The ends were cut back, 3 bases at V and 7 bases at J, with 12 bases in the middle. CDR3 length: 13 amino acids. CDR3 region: CASSFGVAGGYTF. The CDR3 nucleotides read TGTGCCAGCAGCTTTGGCGTGGCGGGTGGCTACACCTTC.

DNA of the CDR3: TGTGCCAGCAGCGGGCGACTAGCGGGGGCCACAGATACGCAGTATTTT. As protein: CASSGRLAGATDTQYF. The chain links TRBV7-2 to TRBJ2-3; 12 nucleotides match TRBD2. This CDR3 is 16 amino acids long. Trimming at V came to 5 bases and at J to 2 bases, leaving 5 bases not matched to a gene. Per germline, CDR1 SGHTA and CDR2 FQGNSA.